These 10 T cell receptor beta chains came from one sample sequenced in a study of T cells in narcolepsy. Sequenced by immunoSEQ multiplex PCR; TCRdb stores in-frame clones only, minus some. The sample lists over 30,000 clones, 70% to 90% occurring once. The sequenced sample was CD45RA- memory CD4+ T cells from PBMCs. The receptors were sampled from a human donor with narcolepsy.

This clone was seen more than once but under ten times. This chain links TRBV28 with TRBJ1-5; D gene uncertain. Germline assignment: CDR1 MDHEN and CDR2 SYDVKM. This CDR3 has 13 residues. V was trimmed by 7 bases and J by 10 bases, leaving 17 bases between them. The CDR3 DNA sequence: TGTGCCAGCAAGATCCCCGTCCCCGGCCCCCAGCATTTT. The encoded protein is CASKIPVPGPQHF.

The chain combines TRBV9 with TRBJ2-5; D perhaps matches TRBD1 (6 bases). V lost 1 base, J lost 5 bases, and 15 bases lay in between. CDR1 and CDR2 (germline): SGDLS, YYNGEE. The CDR3 runs 15 residues. CDR3: CASSVSGGIWETQYF. The CDR3, as DNA: TGTGCCAGCAGCGTATCTGGGGGCATATGGGAGACCCAGTACTTC.

By sample share, this clone is medium-sized. The V gene is TRBV4-2, the J gene TRBJ2-7; D tentatively fits TRBD1 or TRBD2 (6 bases each). CDR3 length: 12 amino acids. CDR1 is LGHNA and CDR2 is YNFKEQ in the germline V gene. Trimming removed 0 bases at V and 13 bases at J, with 13 bases between. In DNA, the CDR3 is TGTGCCAGCAGCCAAGAAGGGGGGAGGCACTACTTC. As protein: CASSQEGGRHYF.

There are a few counts of this clone. This chain connects TRBV14 to TRBJ1-6; a weak D match, TRBD1 (6 bases). The V end lost 4 bases, the J end lost 9 bases, and 13 bases lay between the germline ends. This CDR3 has 14 residues. The V gene's germline CDR1 is SGHDN and CDR2 FVKESK. Here the CDR3 reads CASSPLQGTSPLHF. CDR3 bases: TGTGCCAGCAGCCCATTACAGGGCACTTCACCCCTCCACTTT.

This clone has only one observation. This chain connects TRBV9 to TRBJ2-1; 8 positions agree with TRBD2. This CDR3 has 15 residues. Trimming cost V 2 bases and J 6 bases; bases outside gene matches: 7. Germline CDR1 and CDR2: SGDLS and YYNGEE. CDR3 residues: CASSVGSGGFNEQFF. The CDR3 nucleotides are TGTGCCAGCAGCGTCGGGAGCGGGGGATTCAATGAGCAGTTCTTC.

CDR3 in amino acids: CAWSVLRGPGVGELFF. The CDR3 coding sequence is TGTGCCTGGAGTGTACTAAGGGGCCCGGGGGTCGGGGAGCTGTTTTTT. The J gene is TRBJ2-2, the V gene TRBV30, with D perhaps matching TRBD2 (6 bases). Trimming left V 0 bases short and J 7 bases short, with 18 bases between. The CDR3 is 16 amino acids. Germline loops: CDR1 GTSNPN, CDR2 SVGIG (reference sequence).

This clone was found once. As the CDR3 is not closed by the conserved phenylalanine or tryptophan, this likely results from a read error. The chain is built from TRBV4-3 and TRBJ2-4, with TRBD1 matching over 11 bases. The length of the CDR3 is 15 residues. From germline, CDR1 is LGHNA and CDR2 YSLEER. V lost 3 bases and J lost 7; bases outside the gene matches: 5. The CDR3 DNA reads TGCGCCAGCAGCCAGGACAGGGGGCGAGGGAACATTCAGTACCTC. The encoded protein is CASSQDRGRGNIQYL.

This chain links TRBV19 with TRBJ2-1; no clear D gene. V lost 4 bases and J 2 bases, leaving 6 bases between the germline ends. Germline values: CDR1 LNHDA, CDR2 SQIVND (reference sequence). The CDR3 contains 13 residues. The CDR3 region is CASSSGAYNEQFF. The CDR3 coding sequence is TGTGCCAGTAGTAGTGGGGCCTACAATGAGCAGTTCTTC.

This clone is a singleton in its sample. The chain couples TRBV11-2 to TRBJ2-7; 8 bases align to TRBD2. This CDR3 spans 14 amino acids. The germline V gene has CDR1 SGHAT and CDR2 FQNNGV. The junction had 8 bases not matched to a gene; V was cut back by 0 bases and J by 10 bases. The CDR3 here is CASSLEPAGDRQYF. DNA of the CDR3: TGTGCCAGCAGCTTAGAACCAGCGGGGGATAGACAGTACTTC.

The chain couples TRBV28 to TRBJ1-1; D is unclear. This CDR3 is built from 11 residues. CDR1 MDHEN and CDR2 SYDVKM come from the germline V gene. CDR3 nucleotides: TGTGCGGTTATCGAGTACACTGAAGCTTTCTTT. It yields the protein CAVIEYTEAFF.